This TCR beta chain was sequenced in a study of vaccination effects on CD4 cells after COVID-19. Here immunoSEQ multiplex PCR was the method, and the copy in TCRdb shows in-frame clones only, minus some. In the table there are approximately 21,000 clones, 60% to 70% of which are singletons. The CDR3 is 17 residues long. Germline V lookup: CDR1 SGHRS, CDR2 YFSETQ. Deletions cut 0 bases from V and 5 bases from J, with 19 bases between. Ahead of sequencing, the ViraFEST assay grew antigen-specific CD4+ T cells using viral peptide pools. Upon completion of around ten days in culture, CD4+ T cells were isolated. Nucleocapsid antibodies stayed negative before and after vaccination, showing no earlier SARS-CoV-2 infection. Of note for this clone: Antigen unknown.

The input for sequencing was CD4+ T cells from PBMCs cultured with HCoV-NL63 spike peptides, taken before COVID-19 vaccination. This sequence joins TRBV5-1 and TRBJ2-3, with D uncertain. This TCR was recovered from a human donor who received a COVID-19 vaccine. The CDR3 region has the DNA TGCGCCAGCAGCTTGGGGCCCAGAGGCCGTGGGGAAGATACGCAGTATTTT. Amino acid sequence: CASSLGPRGRGEDTQYF.